The 4 T cell receptor beta chains below come from one sample, sequenced in a study of OX40 agonist ivuxolimab in advanced cancers. Receptors were amplified or captured by the immunoSEQ multiplex PCR assay. Imported from immuneACCESS, the table was reduced by TCRdb to in-frame sequences with V and J called. These copies leave out some clones; in studies compared against another copy, an unresolved V gene accounts for under half, and the cause of the remainder is not known. For this sample there are around 78,000 clones; 85% to 90% appear just once. The ten largest make up 0.94% of the sample. The sequencing here drew on CD4+ or CD8+ T cells sorted from blood, taken in a trial of the OX40 agonist ivuxolimab. All receptors derive from an adult with an advanced solid tumor such as melanoma, head and neck, liver or kidney cancer.

The rearrangement uses TRBV6-4 and TRBJ1-1, with 7 bases fitting TRBD1. CDR1 and CDR2 (germline): MRHNA, SNTAGT. The CDR3 has 14 residues. Losses at the gene ends were 6 bases for V and 1 base for J; bases not matched to a gene: 5. CDR3 nucleotide sequence: TGTGCCAGCAGGCTAGGGGGCGGGAACACTGAAGCTTTCTTT. It encodes CASRLGGGNTEAFF.

V usage is TRBV11-3 and J usage is TRBJ2-7, with D perhaps TRBD2 (6 bases). Germline V CDR1 and CDR2: SGHNT, YENEEA. Trimming left V 4 bases short and J 6 bases short, with 10 bases between. The CDR3 is 12 residues long. CDR3 nucleotides: TGTGCCAGCAGCTCGGGAGTCGGCGAGCAGTACTTC. Protein product: CASSSGVGEQYF.

The V gene is TRBV7-2, the J gene TRBJ1-3; D is perhaps TRBD1 (6 bases). V was clipped by 6 bases and J by 0 bases, with 9 bases between them. Germline CDR1 reads SGHTA; CDR2 reads FQGNSA. The CDR3 is made up of 14 amino acids. CDR3 amino acids: CASRTGPSGNTIYF. The DNA for the CDR3 is TGTGCCAGCAGAACAGGGCCCTCTGGAAACACCATATATTTT.

The chain is built from TRBV6-1 and TRBJ2-7; D ambiguous. Germline values: CDR1 MNHNS, CDR2 SASEGT. CDR3 length equals 15 residues. The V and J ends lost 6 bases and 7 bases respectively, with 22 bases between them. The CDR3 loop reads CASSLMWPDMGEQYF. CDR3 nucleotides: TGTGCCAGCAGCCTGATGTGGCCAGACATGGGGGAGCAGTACTTC.